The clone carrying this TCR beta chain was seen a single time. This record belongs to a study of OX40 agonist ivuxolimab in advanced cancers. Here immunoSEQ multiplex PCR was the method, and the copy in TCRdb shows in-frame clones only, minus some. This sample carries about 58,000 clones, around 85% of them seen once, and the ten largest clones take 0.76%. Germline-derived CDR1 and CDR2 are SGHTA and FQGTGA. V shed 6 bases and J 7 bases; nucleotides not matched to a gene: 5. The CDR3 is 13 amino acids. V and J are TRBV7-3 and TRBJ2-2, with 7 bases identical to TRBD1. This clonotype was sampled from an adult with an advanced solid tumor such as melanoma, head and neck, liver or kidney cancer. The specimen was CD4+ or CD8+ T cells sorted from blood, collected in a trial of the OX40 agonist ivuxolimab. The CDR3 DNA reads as TGTGCCAGCAGAAGGGGGCAGGGCGGGGAGCTGTTTTTT. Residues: CASRRGQGGELFF. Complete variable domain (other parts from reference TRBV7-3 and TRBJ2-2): GAGVSQTPSNKVTEKGKYVELRCDPISGHTALYWYRQSLGQGPEFLIYFQGTGAADDSGLPNDRFFAVRPEGSVSTLKIQRTERGDSAVYLCASRRGQGGELFFGEGSRLTVL.